Described below is a single T cell receptor beta chain sequence and its context. Generated by immunoSEQ multiplex PCR, the TCRdb table keeps only in-frame clones and is missing some. The sample includes roughly 72,000 clones, about 93% of them seen just once. The CDR3 covers 14 residues. The V gene's germline CDR1 is SGHDT and CDR2 YYEEEE. The V gene lost 4 bases and the J gene lost 6 bases, with 13 bases spanning the gap. These data originate in a study of technical replicates of blood from several donors. This chain links TRBV5-6 with TRBJ2-2; unclear D gene. The specimen was T cells isolated from PBMCs. This TCR came from a human donor in good health. CDR3 in DNA: TGTGCCAGCAGCAAAGGAAATGGAGCCGGGGAGCTGTTTTTT. It codes for CASSKGNGAGELFF. The full variable domain, completed using reference TRBV5-6 and TRBJ2-2, is DAGVTQSPTHLIKTRGQQVTLRCSPKSGHDTVSWYQQALGQGPQFIFQYYEEEERQRGNFPDRFSGHQFPNYSSELNVNALLLGDSALYLCASSKGNGAGELFFGEGSRLTVL.